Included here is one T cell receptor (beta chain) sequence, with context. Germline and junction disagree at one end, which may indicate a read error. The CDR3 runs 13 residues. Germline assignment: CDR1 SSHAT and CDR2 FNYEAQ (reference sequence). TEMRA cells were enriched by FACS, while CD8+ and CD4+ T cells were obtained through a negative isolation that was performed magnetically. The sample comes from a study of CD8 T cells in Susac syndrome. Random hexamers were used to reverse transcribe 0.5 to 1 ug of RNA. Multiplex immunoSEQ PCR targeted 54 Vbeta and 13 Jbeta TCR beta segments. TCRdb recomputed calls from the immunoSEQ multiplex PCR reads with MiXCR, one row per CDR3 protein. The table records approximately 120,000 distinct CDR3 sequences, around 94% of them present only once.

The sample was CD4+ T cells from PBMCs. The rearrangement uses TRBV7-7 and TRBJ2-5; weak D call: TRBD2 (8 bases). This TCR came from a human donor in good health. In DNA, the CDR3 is TGTGCTAGCAGCGGGGGACAGAGGGAGACCCAGTACTTC. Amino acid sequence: CASSGGQRETQYF.